The rows below give T cell receptor beta chains drawn from one sample of a study of identical twins. TCRdb reanalysed the 5' RACE reads using MiXCR and keeps one entry per CDR3 protein. The sample contains some 500,000 distinct CDR3 sequences, about 13% of which appear only once. This same sample was also taken into another study, of yellow fever vaccine responses in identical twins.

Sequenced input: CD4+ T cells sorted from blood. Every receptor here comes from a woman in her late teens or twenties in good health. CDR3s include the opening cysteine and the closing phenylalanine or tryptophan. Each record gives: V gene, clone size, D gene, J gene, CDR3 protein, CDR3 DNA. The D gene is left open where the match is weak. Some rows mark clone size as missing; the rest say once, few, many or name a class of expanded clone.

V gene: TRBV18; clone size: .; D gene: .; J gene: TRBJ1-2; CDR3 protein: CASSPEAFPDYGYTF; CDR3 DNA: TGTGCCAGCTCACCTGAGGCATTTCCGGACTATGGCTACACCTTC
V gene: TRBV6-4; clone size: few; D gene: .; J gene: TRBJ2-3; CDR3 protein: CASSPDLADTQYF; CDR3 DNA: TGTGCCAGCAGTCCTGATTTGGCAGATACGCAGTATTTT
V gene: TRBV20-1; clone size: .; D gene: TRBD1; J gene: TRBJ2-7; CDR3 protein: CSARSTGQSYEQYF; CDR3 DNA: TGCAGTGCTAGGTCAACGGGACAGTCTTACGAGCAGTACTTC
V gene: TRBV20-1; clone size: few; D gene: .; J gene: TRBJ1-1; CDR3 protein: CSARGDQGGFF; CDR3 DNA: TGCAGTGCTAGGGGTGACCAGGGTGGTTTCTTT
V gene: TRBV4-1; clone size: few; D gene: TRBD2; J gene: TRBJ2-1; CDR3 protein: CASSQDFFGLAGGPNYNEQFF; CDR3 DNA: TGCGCCAGCAGCCAAGATTTCTTCGGACTAGCGGGAGGCCCGAATTACAATGAGCAGTTCTTC
V gene: TRBV7-8; clone size: .; D gene: .; J gene: TRBJ2-7; CDR3 protein: CASSLGRKSYEQYF; CDR3 DNA: TGTGCCAGCAGCTTAGGCAGGAAAAGCTACGAGCAGTACTTC
V gene: TRBV28; clone size: .; D gene: TRBD1; J gene: TRBJ2-2; CDR3 protein: CASRPPGTGNTGELFF; CDR3 DNA: TGTGCCAGCAGGCCACCCGGGACAGGGAACACCGGGGAGCTGTTTTTT
V gene: TRBV3-1; clone size: .; D gene: TRBD2; J gene: TRBJ2-1; CDR3 protein: CASSQEAGGGYDEQFF; CDR3 DNA: TGTGCCAGCAGCCAAGAGGCGGGGGGGGGGTACGATGAGCAGTTCTTC
V gene: TRBV11-2; clone size: .; D gene: TRBD2; J gene: TRBJ2-5; CDR3 protein: CASSLMGTSGRASTETQYF; CDR3 DNA: TGTGCCAGCAGCTTAATGGGTACTAGCGGGAGGGCCTCGACAGAGACCCAGTACTTC
V gene: TRBV2; clone size: .; D gene: .; J gene: TRBJ2-5; CDR3 protein: CASSDIARGIETQYF; CDR3 DNA: TGTGCCAGCAGTGATATTGCTAGGGGGATCGAGACCCAGTACTTC
V gene: TRBV20-1; clone size: many; D gene: TRBD2; J gene: TRBJ2-3; CDR3 protein: CSARDIAGEGNTQYF; CDR3 DNA: TGCAGTGCTAGAGATATAGCGGGGGAGGGTAATACGCAGTATTTT
V gene: TRBV6-2/TRBV6-3; clone size: few; D gene: TRBD1; J gene: TRBJ1-1; CDR3 protein: CASSVRTGMNTEAFF; CDR3 DNA: TGTGCCAGCAGTGTAAGGACAGGGATGAACACTGAAGCTTTCTTT
V gene: TRBV24-1; clone size: .; D gene: .; J gene: TRBJ2-4; CDR3 protein: CATSDPHGGSPNIQYF; CDR3 DNA: TGTGCCACCAGTGATCCACACGGGGGTTCCCCAAACATTCAGTACTTC
V gene: TRBV4-1; clone size: .; D gene: .; J gene: TRBJ2-3; CDR3 protein: CASSQGPLPRDTQYF; CDR3 DNA: TGCGCCAGCAGCCAAGGCCCCCTCCCGCGGGATACGCAGTATTTT
V gene: TRBV12-3/TRBV12-4; clone size: many; D gene: TRBD2; J gene: TRBJ2-3; CDR3 protein: CASSKPLAGGYTDTQYF; CDR3 DNA: TGTGCCAGCAGTAAACCACTAGCGGGGGGGTATACAGATACGCAGTATTTT
V gene: TRBV6-5; clone size: many; D gene: .; J gene: TRBJ2-6; CDR3 protein: CASSNRVGANVLTF; CDR3 DNA: TGTGCCAGCAGTAACAGGGTTGGGGCCAACGTCCTGACTTTC
V gene: TRBV10-3; clone size: many; D gene: TRBD1; J gene: TRBJ1-4; CDR3 protein: CAIAGQGDEKLFF; CDR3 DNA: TGTGCCATTGCGGGACAGGGTGATGAAAAACTGTTTTTT
V gene: TRBV7-2; clone size: few; D gene: .; J gene: TRBJ2-5; CDR3 protein: CASSTIPGPQETQYF; CDR3 DNA: TGTGCCAGCAGCACTATACCGGGACCACAAGAGACCCAGTACTTC
V gene: TRBV6-1; clone size: many; D gene: TRBD2; J gene: TRBJ2-1; CDR3 protein: CASSPGAGGYNEQFF; CDR3 DNA: TGTGCCAGCAGCCCCGGGGCGGGGGGCTACAATGAGCAGTTCTTC
V gene: TRBV7-2; clone size: few; D gene: .; J gene: TRBJ2-1; CDR3 protein: CASSLVRGSRNEQFF; CDR3 DNA: TGTGCCAGCAGCTTAGTTCGGGGGAGTCGCAATGAGCAGTTCTTC
V gene: TRBV2; clone size: .; D gene: .; J gene: TRBJ1-4; CDR3 protein: CTSSFSFWPGSDEKLFF; CDR3 DNA: TGTACCAGCAGTTTTAGTTTTTGGCCAGGATCGGATGAAAAACTGTTTTTT
V gene: TRBV20-1; clone size: few; D gene: .; J gene: TRBJ1-5; CDR3 protein: CSAELGAGNQPQHF; CDR3 DNA: TGCAGTGCTGAGTTGGGCGCTGGCAATCAGCCCCAGCATTTT
V gene: TRBV2; clone size: few; D gene: .; J gene: TRBJ2-1; CDR3 protein: CASSEREGSSYNEQFF; CDR3 DNA: TGTGCCAGCAGTGAAAGAGAGGGCAGCTCCTACAATGAGCAGTTCTTC
V gene: TRBV11-1; clone size: .; D gene: TRBD1; J gene: TRBJ2-1; CDR3 protein: CASSFGQDEQFF; CDR3 DNA: TGTGCCAGCAGCTTTGGACAGGATGAGCAGTTCTTC
V gene: TRBV19; clone size: few; D gene: TRBD2; J gene: TRBJ2-2; CDR3 protein: CASELAGGLTGELFF; CDR3 DNA: TGTGCCAGTGAACTAGCGGGTGGATTAACCGGGGAGCTGTTTTTT
V gene: TRBV6-2/TRBV6-3; clone size: .; D gene: .; J gene: TRBJ2-1; CDR3 protein: CASSLSGTIPEQFF; CDR3 DNA: TGTGCCAGCAGTTTGTCCGGTACGATTCCTGAGCAGTTCTTC
V gene: TRBV3-1; clone size: .; D gene: .; J gene: TRBJ2-7; CDR3 protein: CASSYSTSSYEQYF; CDR3 DNA: TGTGCCAGCAGCTATTCGACTAGCTCCTACGAGCAGTACTTC
V gene: TRBV20-1; clone size: few; D gene: .; J gene: TRBJ2-2; CDR3 protein: CSASSDYPLSRELFF; CDR3 DNA: TGCAGTGCTTCATCGGACTACCCCCTCTCCAGGGAGCTGTTTTTT
V gene: TRBV2; clone size: many; D gene: .; J gene: TRBJ2-7; CDR3 protein: CASSENGHPSYEQYF; CDR3 DNA: TGTGCCAGCAGTGAGAATGGACATCCATCCTACGAGCAGTACTTC
V gene: TRBV5-1; clone size: many; D gene: .; J gene: TRBJ1-1; CDR3 protein: CASSPLRENTEAFF; CDR3 DNA: TGCGCCAGCAGCCCCCTTAGAGAGAACACTGAAGCTTTCTTT
V gene: TRBV12-3/TRBV12-4; clone size: .; D gene: .; J gene: TRBJ2-1; CDR3 protein: CASTLGLFNNNEQFF; CDR3 DNA: TGTGCCAGCACCTTGGGACTTTTCAATAACAATGAGCAGTTCTTC
V gene: TRBV11-2; clone size: many; D gene: .; J gene: TRBJ2-7; CDR3 protein: CASRGTGTYEQYF; CDR3 DNA: TGTGCCAGCAGGGGGACGGGGACCTACGAGCAGTACTTC
V gene: TRBV15; clone size: few; D gene: TRBD2; J gene: TRBJ2-3; CDR3 protein: CATSRDMAGGSDTQYF; CDR3 DNA: TGTGCCACCAGCAGAGATATGGCGGGAGGATCAGATACGCAGTATTTT
V gene: TRBV27; clone size: few; D gene: .; J gene: TRBJ1-4; CDR3 protein: CATKVTMFNEKLFF; CDR3 DNA: TGTGCCACCAAGGTTACCATGTTTAATGAAAAACTGTTTTTT
V gene: TRBV19; clone size: .; D gene: TRBD2; J gene: TRBJ2-1; CDR3 protein: CAATGGASGEYNEQFF; CDR3 DNA: TGTGCCGCAACTGGGGGAGCTAGCGGGGAGTACAATGAGCAGTTCTTC
V gene: TRBV5-1; clone size: .; D gene: .; J gene: TRBJ2-7; CDR3 protein: CASRSGTSFGEQYF; CDR3 DNA: TGCGCCAGCAGATCAGGGACCTCTTTTGGGGAGCAGTACTTC
V gene: TRBV5-1; clone size: many; D gene: .; J gene: TRBJ2-2; CDR3 protein: CASSLSKSEELFF; CDR3 DNA: TGCGCCAGCAGCTTATCCAAGTCCGAGGAGCTGTTTTTT
V gene: TRBV11-2; clone size: few; D gene: TRBD1; J gene: TRBJ2-7; CDR3 protein: CASSRVPGQLSYEQYF; CDR3 DNA: TGTGCCAGCAGCCGGGTACCGGGACAGCTCTCCTACGAGCAGTACTTC
V gene: TRBV11-2; clone size: .; D gene: .; J gene: TRBJ2-2; CDR3 protein: CASSQGKTEASNTGELFF; CDR3 DNA: TGTGCCAGCAGCCAAGGGAAAACTGAAGCATCGAACACCGGGGAGCTGTTTTTT
V gene: TRBV7-9; clone size: .; D gene: .; J gene: TRBJ2-1; CDR3 protein: CASSYWDSYNEQFF; CDR3 DNA: TGTGCCAGCAGCTACTGGGACTCCTACAATGAGCAGTTCTTC
V gene: TRBV6-5; clone size: few; D gene: .; J gene: TRBJ2-2; CDR3 protein: CASSYSEQGNTGELFF; CDR3 DNA: TGTGCCAGCAGTTACTCGGAACAGGGTAATACCGGGGAGCTGTTTTTT
V gene: TRBV18; clone size: .; D gene: TRBD2; J gene: TRBJ2-3; CDR3 protein: CASSLVSGGITDTQYF; CDR3 DNA: TGTGCCAGCTCTCTCGTTAGCGGGGGGATCACAGATACGCAGTATTTT
V gene: TRBV20-1; clone size: few; D gene: TRBD2; J gene: TRBJ2-3; CDR3 protein: CSAKTSGGADTQYF; CDR3 DNA: TGCAGTGCAAAGACTAGCGGGGGAGCAGATACGCAGTATTTT
V gene: TRBV29-1; clone size: few; D gene: .; J gene: TRBJ2-3; CDR3 protein: CSVVWIHRTDTQYF; CDR3 DNA: TGCAGCGTTGTATGGATTCACCGCACAGATACGCAGTATTTT
V gene: TRBV6-4; clone size: .; D gene: TRBD2; J gene: TRBJ2-1; CDR3 protein: CASRDRRTSRPSRSYNEQFF; CDR3 DNA: TGTGCCAGCAGGGACCGCAGGACTAGTCGACCCTCTCGCTCCTACAATGAGCAGTTCTTC
V gene: TRBV5-1; clone size: .; D gene: .; J gene: TRBJ2-1; CDR3 protein: CASSSRTDLYNEQFF; CDR3 DNA: TGCGCCAGCAGCAGTCGGACAGACCTTTACAATGAGCAGTTCTTC
V gene: TRBV29-1; clone size: .; D gene: .; J gene: TRBJ2-1; CDR3 protein: CSVRVWVSSYNEQFF; CDR3 DNA: TGCAGCGTTCGTGTATGGGTGAGCTCCTACAATGAGCAGTTCTTC
V gene: TRBV27; clone size: few; D gene: .; J gene: TRBJ2-7; CDR3 protein: CASSLYRGSGYEQYF; CDR3 DNA: TGTGCCAGCAGTTTATATCGCGGGTCGGGCTACGAGCAGTACTTC